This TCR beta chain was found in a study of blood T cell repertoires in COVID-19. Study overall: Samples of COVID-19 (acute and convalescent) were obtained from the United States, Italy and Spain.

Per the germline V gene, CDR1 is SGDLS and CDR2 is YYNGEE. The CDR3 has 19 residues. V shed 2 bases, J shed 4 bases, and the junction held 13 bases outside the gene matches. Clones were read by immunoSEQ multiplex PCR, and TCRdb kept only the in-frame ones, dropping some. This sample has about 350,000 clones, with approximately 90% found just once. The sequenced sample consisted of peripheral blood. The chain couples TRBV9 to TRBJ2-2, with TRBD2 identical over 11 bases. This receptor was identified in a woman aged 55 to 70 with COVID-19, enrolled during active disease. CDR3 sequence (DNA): TGTGCCAGCAGCGTGATAGCGGGGGGGCCCCCTTCGGGCACCGGGGAGCTGTTTTTT. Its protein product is CASSVIAGGPPSGTGELFF.